The source of this T cell receptor beta chain is a study of cytomegalovirus exposure and HLA in healthy donors. Primers for the PCR totalled 60 Vbeta and 13 Jbeta. Sequencing was performed with immunoSEQ multiplex PCR; in TCRdb, only in-frame clones are kept and a portion is missing. The data show about 35,000 clones, 80% seen once. This clone was picked up one time. This clonotype was sampled from a male donor in good health and CMV-seronegative. Sequencing was done on a sample of PBMCs.

Here the CDR3 reads CASSLDGRAFAEAFF. DNA for the CDR3: TGTGCCAGCAGCTTGGATGGCAGGGCTTTCGCTGAAGCTTTCTTT. The V call is TRBV5-4, the J call TRBJ1-1; tentatively, D is TRBD1 (5 bases). The CDR3 loop spans 15 amino acids. From germline, CDR1 is SGHNT and CDR2 YYREEE (reference sequence). Between the trimmed V and J ends, which lost 0 bases and 6 bases, there was a span of 15 bases. Full variable domain (rest looked up from reference TRBV5-4 and TRBJ1-1): ETGVTQSPTHLIKTRGQQVTLRCSSQSGHNTVSWYQQALGQGPQFIFQYYREEENGRGNFPPRFSGLQFPNYSSELNVNALELDDSALYLCASSLDGRAFAEAFFGQGTRLTVV.